Detailed here is one T cell receptor (beta chain). Its specificity is not known. CDR1 is GTSNPN, CDR2 SVGIG, per germline (reference sequence). The CDR3 is 16 amino acids. After removal of 2 bases from V and 6 bases from J, the junction contained 11 bases not matched to a gene. This sample was taken from a study of beta chain features in type 1 diabetes. At the level of the study: Healthy donors and patients showed comparable age, gender and cell yields.

Study observations and caveats: The study found moderately but significantly shorter TCRB CDR3s in all four CD4+ subsets of Type 1 diabetes patients.

As every portion of the isolated RNA was reverse transcribed, the sequencing read expressed TCRB transcripts. TCRdb keeps only in-frame clones here, not all; method: immunoSEQ multiplex PCR. Found here are more than 300,000 clones, about a tenth of them singletons; the top ten hold around 1%. Cell sorting via CD45RO/CCR7/CD25/CD127/CD95/CD27 was performed to obtain CD4+ naive, central memory, regulatory and stem cell-like memory cells. The source material was central memory CD4+ T cells from blood. V is TRBV30 and J is TRBJ2-1, with 9 bases that match TRBD1. The sequence came from a man aged 30 to 39 with type 1 diabetes. The CDR3 DNA reads TGTGCCTGGAGTACCGGGGACAGGGTGTTTGGCAATGAGCAGTTCTTC. Encoded protein: CAWSTGDRVFGNEQFF.